Below are 27 T cell receptor beta chains sequenced from a single sample in a study of T cell repertoires in cytomegalovirus infection. These receptors' targets are unknown. TCRdb reanalysed the reads using MiXCR and keeps one entry per CDR3 protein. The sample shows 60,000 to 75,000 distinct CDR3 sequences, around 28% of them seen only once. This sample comprised CD8+ T cells from cultured PBMCs, obtained from culture after CMV antigen stimulation. The receptors here all came from a human donor in good health (CMV status not recorded). Some clones in this sample may be carry-over from other donors' samples.

A word on this clonotype: A single base separates this from a much larger clone, so it may be a read error. The V and J genes are TRBV12-3 or TRBV12-4 and TRBJ2-1; possible D gene TRBD2, 5 bases. The CDR3 is 16 residues long. The CDR3 DNA reads TGTGCCAGCAGTTTTAGCGCTGGAAGCTCCTACAATCAGCAGTTCTTC. This encodes CASSFSAGSSYNQQFF.

This clonotype has a handful of counts. The rearrangement uses TRBV15 and TRBJ2-1, with 11 bases aligning to TRBD2. V lost 5 bases to trimming and J lost 0 bases; unmatched junction nucleotides: 12. CDR3 length: 19 residues. Germline loops: CDR1 LNHNV, CDR2 YYDKDF (reference sequence). The chain's CDR3 is CATSGPSGRSWSSYNEQFF. CDR3 bases: TGTGCCACCAGCGGTCCTAGCGGGAGGTCCTGGAGCTCCTACAATGAGCAGTTCTTC.

The chain links TRBV4-1 to TRBJ2-3, with 7 bases identical to TRBD2. The CDR3 is made up of 17 amino acids. Unmatched junction bases numbered 6, after V lost 0 bases and J lost 0 bases. The V gene's germline CDR1 is MGHRA and CDR2 YSYEKL. CDR3 region: CASSQETSVTSTDTQYF. The DNA for the CDR3 is TGCGCCAGCAGCCAAGAAACTAGCGTAACTAGCACAGATACGCAGTATTTT.

The chain is built from TRBV27 and TRBJ1-5; a weak D match, TRBD1 (5 bases). The ends were cut back, 1 base at V and 1 base at J, with 8 bases in the middle. Looked up from germline, CDR1 is MNHEY and CDR2 is SMNVEV (reference sequence). This CDR3 has 15 amino acids. CDR3 amino acids: CASSLLGTSNQPQHF. The CDR3 DNA reads TGTGCCAGCAGTTTATTAGGGACCAGCAATCAGCCCCAGCATTTT.

The rearrangement links TRBV28 to TRBJ2-3; 9 bases match TRBD2. Trimming removed 3 bases from V and 4 bases from J; junction bases left unmatched: 8. Germline V CDR1 and CDR2: MDHEN, SYDVKM. CDR3 size: 16 residues. Here the CDR3 reads CASSFPPAGGPDTQYF. The DNA for the CDR3 is TGTGCCAGCAGTTTCCCCCCTGCGGGGGGGCCAGATACGCAGTATTTT.

This clonotype has a handful of counts. This sequence joins TRBV20-1 and TRBJ2-1; 7 nucleotides match TRBD2. Germline assignment: CDR1 DFQATT and CDR2 SNEGSKA (reference sequence). This CDR3 comprises 14 residues. J was trimmed by 1 base and V by 2 bases; bases with no gene match: 2. CDR3 amino acids: CSARTSDSYNEQFF. The DNA of the CDR3 is TGCAGTGCTAGAACTAGCGATTCCTACAATGAGCAGTTCTTC.

CDR3 loop: CASRDTGNEQYF. CDR3 bases: TGTGCCAGCAGAGACACAGGGAACGAGCAGTACTTC. V gene TRBV28 combines with J gene TRBJ2-7; a possible D gene is TRBD1 (6 bases). CDR3 length: 12 residues. Germline V gives CDR1 MDHEN, CDR2 SYDVKM. The V end was cut by 6 bases, the J end by 5 bases, with 11 bases between.

The chain uses TRBV9 and TRBJ2-7, with unresolved D. Germline lookup yields CDR1 SGDLS and CDR2 YYNGEE. The CDR3 sequence is 16 residues long. Trimming stripped 4 bases from V and 3 bases from J, with 20 bases between. In DNA, the CDR3 is TGTGCCAGCAGCCCCTCCGACGTCCCACCCCTCTACGAGCAGTACTTC. It translates to CASSPSDVPPLYEQYF.

There are a few counts of this clonotype. This chain links TRBV7-3 with TRBJ2-5, with 11 positions matching TRBD1. Germline loops: CDR1 SGHTA, CDR2 FQGTGA. The CDR3 length is 15 residues. The V gene end was trimmed by 5 bases and the J gene end by 5 bases; junction bases not matched to a gene: 7. CDR3 bases: TGTGCCAGCAGCCCCTCCGGGACAGGGGGGGAGACCCAGTACTTC. It encodes CASSPSGTGGETQYF.

The chain has TRBV30 and TRBJ1-1, with TRBD1 matching 7 bases. The J segment lost 11 bases and the V segment lost 7 bases, leaving 7 bases of the junction unmatched. This CDR3 has 10 amino acids. Germline lookup yields CDR1 GTSNPN and CDR2 SVGIG (reference sequence). CDR3 coding DNA: TGTGCCTCGGAATACAGGGGTGCTTTCTTT. Amino acids: CASEYRGAFF.

This clonotype was counted many times. V is TRBV2 and J is TRBJ1-4, with 9 bases aligning to TRBD1. This CDR3 region has 16 residues. The V gene end was trimmed by 6 bases and the J gene end by 0 bases; junction bases not matched to a gene: 5. Germline CDR1 is SNHLY and CDR2 is FYNNEI. The CDR3 bases are TGTGCCAGCAGGACAGGACAGGGGACAACTAATGAAAAACTGTTTTTT. It codes for CASRTGQGTTNEKLFF.

In this sample, this clonotype turned up many times. J is TRBJ2-2 and V is TRBV20-1, with 9 bases identical to TRBD2. V was clipped by 0 bases and J by 2 bases; unmatched bases: 10. The CDR3 spans 18 residues. Germline V lookup: CDR1 DFQATT, CDR2 SNEGSKA (reference sequence). This CDR3 is CSARDLGASGTNTGELFF. The CDR3, as DNA: TGCAGTGCTAGAGATCTAGGGGCTAGCGGGACTAACACCGGGGAGCTGTTTTTT.

As concerns this clonotype: A much larger clonotype is one base distant, so this may be a read error. The J gene is TRBJ2-7, the V gene TRBV7-6; D not certain. With 4 bases removed from V and 2 bases from J, the gap between germline ends came to 18 bases. Germline-derived CDR1 and CDR2 are SGHVS and FNYEAQ. This CDR3 spans 16 amino acids. The CDR3 sequence: CASSSGVGGSTYEQYF. For the CDR3, the DNA is TGTGCCAGCAGCTCAGGAGTTGGCGGAAGCACCTACGAGCAGTACTTC.

This clonotype was counted only a few times. The chain combines TRBV27 with TRBJ2-3, with a possible D match to TRBD1 (5 bases). The V end lost 10 bases, the J end lost 2 bases, and 25 bases lay between the germline ends. The CDR3 has 17 amino acids. The germline V gene encodes CDR1 MNHEY and CDR2 SMNVEV (reference sequence). CDR3 bases: TGTGCCACCGCTTTGGTGGGGCAACCCCCACCCACAGATACGCAGTATTTT. It codes for CATALVGQPPPTDTQYF.

This clonotype was recorded at least ten times. The chain employs TRBV4-3 and TRBJ2-1, with D possibly matching TRBD1 (5 bases). This CDR3 contains 17 residues. Between the trimmed V and J ends, which lost 0 bases and 3 bases, there was a span of 15 bases. CDR1 and CDR2 from the germline V gene are LGHNA and YSLEER. For the CDR3, the DNA is TGCGCCAGCAGCCAAGATCACGTCGGCAGGGTCTACAATGAGCAGTTCTTC. It yields the protein CASSQDHVGRVYNEQFF.

This clonotype was observed at least ten times. This chain connects TRBV20-1 to TRBJ2-5; 7 positions agree with TRBD2. Germline CDR1 is DFQATT and CDR2 is SNEGSKA (reference sequence). V dropped 0 bases and J dropped 5; count of bases not matched to a gene: 9. The CDR3 is 15 amino acids. The chain's CDR3 is CSARDGREEWETQYF. The CDR3 DNA sequence: TGCAGTGCTAGAGATGGGAGGGAGGAATGGGAGACCCAGTACTTC.

Ten or more counts support this clonotype. In DNA form, the CDR3 reads TGTGCCAGTAGTTTTGGCGGGAGCGCTAACGAGCAGTACTTC. It is translated as CASSFGGSANEQYF. The V and J genes are TRBV19 and TRBJ2-7; the match to TRBD2 covers 7 bases. Germline CDR1 is LNHDA and CDR2 is SQIVND (reference sequence). V was pared by 5 bases and J by 5 bases, with 9 bases of the junction left unmatched. CDR3 length: 14 residues.

The CDR3 DNA reads TGTGCCAGCGCCCTTATGGACGGCAACGTCCTGACTTTC. As protein: CASALMDGNVLTF. This rearrangement joins TRBV6-1 to TRBJ2-6; D ambiguous. CDR3 length: 13 residues. CDR1 is MNHNS and CDR2 is SASEGT in the germline V gene. V shed 8 bases and J shed 9 bases, with 14 bases lying between them.

The J gene is TRBJ2-3, the V gene TRBV3-1, with D possibly matching TRBD2 (7 bases). Trimming stripped 2 bases from V and 4 bases from J, with 10 bases between. The CDR3 runs to 14 residues. Germline CDR1 is LGHDT and CDR2 is YNNKEL (reference sequence). The CDR3 region is CASSQRGGSDTQYF. CDR3 nucleotides: TGTGCCAGCAGCCAAAGGGGGGGTTCAGATACGCAGTATTTT.

This chain connects TRBV5-1 to TRBJ1-1; D is perhaps TRBD1 (5 bases). Germline V gene sequence: CDR1 SGHRS, CDR2 YFSETQ. The CDR3 totals 11 residues. V was pared by 3 bases and J by 7 bases, with 7 bases between. For the CDR3, the DNA is TGCGCCAGCAGCTCCGGACATGAAGCTTTCTTT. This codes for CASSSGHEAFF.

This clonotype was observed at least ten times. The chain joins TRBV7-9 to TRBJ2-7; D gene uncertain. The germline V gene encodes CDR1 SEHNR and CDR2 FQNEAQ (reference sequence). The CDR3 spans 12 residues. Between the trimmed V and J ends, which lost 5 bases and 4 bases, there was a span of 9 bases. The CDR3 spells CASSTAAYEQYF. DNA for the CDR3: TGTGCCAGCAGCACCGCAGCGTACGAGCAGTACTTC.

This clonotype was found a few times. The chain recombines TRBV7-9 with TRBJ2-3, with D tentatively TRBD2 (6 bases). The length of the CDR3 is 14 residues. Trimming removed 6 bases at V and 2 bases at J, with 12 bases between. Per the germline V gene, CDR1 is SEHNR and CDR2 is FQNEAQ (reference sequence). The CDR3: CASRRGVDTDTQYF. The CDR3 DNA reads TGTGCCAGCAGGCGGGGAGTGGACACAGATACGCAGTATTTT. Based on the CDR3 plus reference TRBV7-9 and TRBJ2-3, the full variable domain is DTGVSQNPRHKITKRGQNVTFRCDPISEHNRLYWYRQTLGQGPEFLTYFQNEAQLEKSRLLSDRFSAERPKGSFSTLEIQRTEQGDSAMYLCASRRGVDTDTQYFGPGTRLTVL.

This CDR3 is CASSESPVPDTQYF. The CDR3 coding sequence is TGTGCCAGCAGTGAATCCCCCGTACCAGATACGCAGTATTTT. The chain has TRBV25-1 and TRBJ2-3; D remains ambiguous. In germline, CDR1 is MGHDK, CDR2 SYGVNS. The V and J ends lost 1 base and 4 bases respectively, with 9 bases between them. The CDR3 consists of 14 residues.

This clonotype has a count of ten or more. This sequence joins TRBV5-1 and TRBJ1-6; 10 bases fit TRBD1. CDR1 is SGHRS and CDR2 is YFSETQ in the germline V gene. The CDR3 length is 13 residues. V trimming: 9 bases; J trimming: 7 bases; junction bases outside the gene matches: 4. CDR3 residues: CATGTGANSPLHF. The CDR3 bases are TGCGCCACCGGGACAGGGGCGAATTCACCCCTCCACTTT.

This clonotype occurred a few times. The gene calls are TRBV6-6 and TRBJ2-7, with 9 bases matching TRBD1. The V segment lost 4 bases and the J segment 5 bases; nucleotides outside the gene matches: 6. In germline, CDR1 is MNHNY, CDR2 SVGAGI (reference sequence). CDR3 length equals 14 residues. The CDR3 region is CASSFETGGDEQYF. The CDR3 bases are TGTGCCAGCAGTTTCGAGACAGGGGGGGACGAGCAGTACTTC.

The V and J genes are TRBV19 and TRBJ1-1; 10 nucleotides agree with TRBD1. Germline V lookup: CDR1 LNHDA, CDR2 SQIVND (reference sequence). Germline trimming cut 4 bases from V and 7 bases from J; bases unmatched to any gene: 6. CDR3 length: 14 amino acids. CDR3 nucleotides: TGTGCCAGTAGTACCGGGACAGGGGCCATTGAAGCTTTCTTT. Protein: CASSTGTGAIEAFF. The full variable domain, in which reference TRBV19 and TRBJ1-1 provide the parts outside the CDR3, is DGGITQSPKYLFRKEGQNVTLSCEQNLNHDAMYWYRQDPGQGLRLIYYSQIVNDFQKGDIAEGYSVSREKKESFPLTVTSAQKNPTAFYLCASSTGTGAIEAFFGQGTRLTVV.

This clonotype was seen a handful of times. J is TRBJ2-1 and V is TRBV7-9; D ambiguous. V shed 1 base and J shed 1 base, with 5 bases lying between them. This CDR3 region has 14 residues. Germline lookup yields CDR1 SEHNR and CDR2 FQNEAQ (reference sequence). DNA of the CDR3: TGTGCCAGCAGCTTAGGAACTTCCTACAATGAGCAGTTCTTC. Encoded protein: CASSLGTSYNEQFF.